Detailed here is one TCR beta chain. Its antigen is unknown. This record belongs to a study of beta chain features in type 1 diabetes. Study observations and caveats: Using cDNA template may skew counts toward highly expressing activated cells. A moderate, significant TCRB CDR3 shortening appeared in type 1 diabetes across four CD4+ subsets. PCR could preferentially amplify shorter templates, alike in patients and controls.

A sort by CD45RO/CCR7/CD25/CD127/CD95/CD27 yielded CD4+ naive, central memory, regulatory and stem cell-like memory cells. From germline, CDR1 is SGHTA and CDR2 FQGNSA. Germline trimming cut 6 bases from V and 8 bases from J; bases unmatched to any gene: 9. This CDR3 has 15 amino acids. Expressed TCRB transcripts were sequenced because the entire RNA isolate underwent reverse transcription. The protocol was immunoSEQ multiplex PCR, while the TCRdb copy is restricted to in-frame clones and leaves out a portion. The data show around 30,000 clones, around three fifths seen once. The J gene is TRBJ1-6, the V gene TRBV7-2, with 8 bases aligning to TRBD1. Sequencing used Tregs from blood. This TCR was sampled from a woman in her 30s with type 1 diabetes. This chain's CDR3 is CASRYQQGVYSPLHF. Written as DNA, the CDR3 is TGTGCCAGCAGATACCAACAGGGGGTATATTCACCCCTCCACTTT.